Below, one T cell receptor (beta chain) is given with its context. What it binds is not known. Germline V gives CDR1 WSHSY, CDR2 SAAADI. The CDR3 covers 14 residues. The junction had 6 bases not matched to a gene; V was cut back by 6 bases and J by 6 bases. Each donor was nominally healthy when sampled (though unrecorded immune exposures were likely). PCR used 60 Vbeta primers and 13 Jbeta primers. Assay used: immunoSEQ multiplex PCR; TCRdb lists only in-frame clones, some missing. The sample has around 160,000 clones; about 75% are singletons. This specimen comes from a study of cytomegalovirus exposure and HLA in healthy donors. Study observations and caveats: It was confirmed in vitro that a few of the CMV-associated chains were specific for CMV antigens. Rare sequences made up most TCRs, while some public TCRs were found in many donors.

The sequence derives from a woman aged 40 to 49 in good health and CMV-seropositive. This rearrangement joins TRBV10-2 to TRBJ1-5; TRBD1 matches 9 bases. The specimen sequenced was PBMCs. The CDR3 region is CASRGQGSGQPQHF. The CDR3 DNA reads TGCGCCAGCAGGGGACAGGGTTCCGGTCAGCCCCAGCATTTT.